Reported below is one T cell receptor (beta chain). Its target is not known. The V segment lost 5 bases and the J segment 7 bases; nucleotides outside the gene matches: 14. The germline V gene has CDR1 SGHVS and CDR2 FQNEAQ. The CDR3 is 15 amino acids. This specimen comes from a study of shared clonotypes between healthy human individuals. At the level of the study: Each donor had three CD4 naive, three CD4 memory, two CD8 naive and one CD8 memory plate. Study results and limitations: Larger richness was generally estimated for naive than memory subsets.

The study drew its donors from healthy HIV-negative adults without recent acute infections or vaccinations. The authors distributed each subset's genomic DNA evenly over several immunoSEQ plates. Sequenced by immunoSEQ multiplex PCR; TCRdb stores in-frame clones only, minus some. The sample consists of about 960,000 clones, approximately 80% of them appearing once. The material sequenced was memory CD4+ T cells sorted from blood. Subset reported: CD45RA-negative fraction. The sequence was collected from a man younger than 35 in good health. The chain has TRBV7-8 and TRBJ2-7; TRBD2 agrees at 7 bases. DNA for the CDR3: TGTGCCAGCAGCCAGGGTTCCGCGGGGGAAAGGGAGCAGTACTTC. It yields the protein CASSQGSAGEREQYF.